This TCR beta chain derives from a study of blood T cell repertoires in COVID-19. CDR3 size: 15 residues. From germline, CDR1 is LNHDA and CDR2 SQIVND (reference sequence). The ends lost 10 bases at V and 4 bases at J; junction bases unmatched: 12. Libraries were prepared by immunoSEQ multiplex PCR; TCRdb keeps only in-frame clonotypes and omits some of them. The repertoire includes under 55,000 clones, approximately 79% of them detected once, and 20% to 30% sits in the top ten. The receptor comes from a man between 65 and 79 years old with acute or convalescent COVID-19. V usage is TRBV19 and J usage is TRBJ1-3, with 8 bases lining up with TRBD1. Input material: peripheral blood. CDR3 sequence reads: CATGRGQGGGNTIYF. DNA for the CDR3: TGTGCCACCGGAAGAGGACAGGGCGGCGGAAACACCATATATTTT.